This TCR beta chain was recorded in a study of blood T cells in healthy people across ages (dated by TCRdb to 2015 to 2017). About the full investigation: In model experiments, template switching captured about one uniquely barcoded TCR beta cDNA molecule for every two T cells. The study measured age-related changes in TCR beta repertoire diversity using deep sequencing normalized with unique cDNA molecular identifiers. The donors were divided into four age groups: young (average around 17 years), middle-aged (approximately 42), aged (about 60) and long-lived (more than 75). Donors of different ages were randomly distributed across sequencing lanes to avoid experimental bias. Two additional independent replicas of 1 million unique cDNA reads from the same blood draw were analyzed for two donors (one aged 18 to 30 and one aged 80 or older).

What the study reported, not specific to this receptor: Estimates of total diversity based on one million sequenced T cells were regarded as lower bounds and as underestimates. Observed TCR beta diversity correlated strongly with the percentage of naive T cells measured by flow cytometry. Donor CMV infection status was unknown, potentially confounding age-related changes in expanded clonotypes. Since profiling was done on bulk unsorted PBMCs, naive and antigen-experienced compartments could not be conclusively compared. Compared with the aged group, more naive CD4+ T cells, fewer expanded clones and increased TCR diversity were shown by the long-lived group, suggesting age selection. Observed TCR beta diversity per million T cells fell roughly linearly with age, and a significant reduction was already apparent by age roughly 40.

The library was prepared using 5' RACE. TCRdb lists the instrument as Illumina HiSeq 2500. A second PCR of roughly 7 to 11 cycles was performed with a sample-barcoded 5' primer and a J-beta primer mix. Each TCR beta cDNA molecule received a unique molecular identifier from a template-switch 5' adaptor carrying 12 random nucleotides. Each sample yielded at least 3 million CDR3-containing paired-end reads. All of the RNA was converted into first-strand cDNA using the Mint cDNA synthesis kit, with a TRBC-specific oligonucleotide serving as the primer. Following uracil-DNA glycosylase treatment, a first 18-cycle PCR with universal primers M1SS and BC2_uni_R was performed on all cDNA. The published analysis was carried out like this. Each sample was normalized by randomly selecting 1 million high-quality reads, each carrying a distinct molecular identifier. Instead of being binned into consensus sequences, reads with shared molecular identifiers were discarded. MiTCR, set to a Q25 quality threshold and the strictest error-elimination algorithm, was used for CDR3 identification, clonotype clustering and error correction. A nonparametric unseen species model using Euler transformation provided a lower-bound estimate of total TCR beta diversity. TCRdb reran the public reads through fastp at Q25 and MiXCR, keeping productive beta chains. All rows with the same CDR3 protein become a single entry with the most common DNA and genes. TCRdb's processing, not the authors', yielded these V and J calls. The sample table records roughly 800,000 distinct CDR3 sequences; 58% of these occur just once. Of the sample, around 20% is held by the ten largest clones.

The CDR1 and CDR2 encoded by the germline V gene (reference sequence) are DFQATT and SNEGSKA. V is clipped by 3 bases and J by 1 base, and the sequence between their germline boundaries is 10 bases long. CDR3 length: 13 amino acids, cysteine to phenylalanine. This entry keeps only the CDR3 DNA: 39 bases, framed from base 1. As regards this clonotype: Its recognized antigen is unknown. Base qualities are missing; no much larger clone stands one base away.

Donors were a few dozen systemically healthy Caucasian individuals from Russia aged roughly 6 to 90 years. Each donor gave ten milliliters of peripheral blood, collected into EDTA-treated Vacutainer tubes. PBMCs were isolated by Ficoll-Paque density-gradient centrifugation, with at least 7 million obtained per sample. Total RNA was extracted from PBMCs with Trizol reagent, with at least 6 micrograms obtained per sample. For every donor, flow cytometry on a PBMC aliquot measured the percentage of naive CD45RAhigh/CD27high T cells. The chain joins TRBV20-1 to TRBJ2-7, with TRBD2 as a weak D call on 6 bases. The sample taken for sequencing was blood. This receptor was taken from a young man in good health. The DNA sequence is TGCAGTGCTAGGGAGGGCACGTCCTACGAGCAGTACTTC. Translated, this is CSAREGTSYEQYF.